This is a list of T cell receptor beta chains from one sample in a study of CD8+ T cells in alopecia areata. Libraries were prepared by immunoSEQ multiplex PCR; TCRdb keeps only in-frame clonotypes and omits some of them. This table holds around 250,000 clones, roughly two thirds found once. Sequencing used CD4+ T cells sorted from blood, obtained at week 0. All receptors derive from a human donor with alopecia areata. Each CDR3 is given without its conserved first and last residue. The D gene is left open where the match is weak.

D,V,CDR3
-,TRBV4-1,ASSQDFKMGPNTDTQY
TRBD2,TRBV29-1,SVATIFGGGTDTQY
-,TRBV30,AWTDGIYEQY
TRBD1,TRBV18,ASSPDRGNSPLH
-,TRBV7-9,ASSLAGSTGELF
-,TRBV2,ASSVKGVTEAF
TRBD2,TRBV5-1,ASSGLAGSTDTQY
TRBD1,TRBV6-5,ASSYRDRVGYT
-,TRBV7-6,ASSPWTTHEQY
TRBD1,TRBV9,ASSVDGGQQNTEAF
-,TRBV29-1,SVEDFNTEAF
-,TRBV30,AWSAGTVQPQH
-,TRBV25-1,ASSDHRNTIY
TRBD1,TRBV30,AWRVKTGGFHEQY
-,TRBV30,AWRRDQETQY
-,TRBV27,ASSLSDPGRVNGYT
-,TRBV19,ASSIVLWETQY